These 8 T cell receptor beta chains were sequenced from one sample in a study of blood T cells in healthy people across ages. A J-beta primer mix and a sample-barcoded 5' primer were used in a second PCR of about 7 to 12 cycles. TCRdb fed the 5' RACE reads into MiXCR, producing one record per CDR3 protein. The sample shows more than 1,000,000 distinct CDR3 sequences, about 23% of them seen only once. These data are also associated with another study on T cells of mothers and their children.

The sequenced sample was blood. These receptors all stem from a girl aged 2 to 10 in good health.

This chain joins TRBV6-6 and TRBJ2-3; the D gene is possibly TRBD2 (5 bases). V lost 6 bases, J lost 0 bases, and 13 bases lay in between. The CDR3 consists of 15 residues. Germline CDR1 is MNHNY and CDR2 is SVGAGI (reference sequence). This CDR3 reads CASRGPGSSTDTQYF. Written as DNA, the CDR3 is TGTGCCAGCAGGGGCCCGGGGTCAAGCACAGATACGCAGTATTTT.

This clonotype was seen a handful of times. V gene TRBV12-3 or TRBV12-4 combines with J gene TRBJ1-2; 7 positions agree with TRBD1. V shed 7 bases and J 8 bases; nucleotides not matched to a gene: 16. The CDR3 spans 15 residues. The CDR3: CASISAGRGLGGYTF. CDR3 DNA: TGTGCCAGCATCTCCGCCGGCAGGGGGTTGGGAGGCTACACCTTC.

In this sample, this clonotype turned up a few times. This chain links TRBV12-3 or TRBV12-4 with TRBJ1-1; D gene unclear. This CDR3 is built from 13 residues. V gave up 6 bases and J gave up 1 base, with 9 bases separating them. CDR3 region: CASSRDGNTEAFF. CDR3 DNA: TGTGCCAGCAGCCGCGACGGGAACACTGAAGCTTTCTTT.

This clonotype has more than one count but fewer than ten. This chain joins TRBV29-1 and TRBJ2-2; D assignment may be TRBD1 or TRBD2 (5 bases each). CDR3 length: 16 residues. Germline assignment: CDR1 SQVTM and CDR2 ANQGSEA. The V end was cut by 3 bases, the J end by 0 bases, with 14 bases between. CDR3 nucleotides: TGCAGCGTTGATCGGGGCCCCTCGTCGAACACCGGGGAGCTGTTTTTT. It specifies CSVDRGPSSNTGELFF.

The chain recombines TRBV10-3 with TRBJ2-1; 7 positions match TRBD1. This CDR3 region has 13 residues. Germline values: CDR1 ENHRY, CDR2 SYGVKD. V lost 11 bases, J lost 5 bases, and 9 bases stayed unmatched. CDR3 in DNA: TGTGCCCTTCGGGACAGAGAGAACAATGAGCAGTTCTTC. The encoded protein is CALRDRENNEQFF.

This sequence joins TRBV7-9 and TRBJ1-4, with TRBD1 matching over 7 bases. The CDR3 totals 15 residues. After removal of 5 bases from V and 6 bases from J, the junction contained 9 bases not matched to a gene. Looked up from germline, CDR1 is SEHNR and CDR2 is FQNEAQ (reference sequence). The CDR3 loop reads CASSPADRAHEKLFF. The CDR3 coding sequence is TGTGCCAGCAGCCCGGCCGACAGGGCCCATGAAAAACTGTTTTTT.

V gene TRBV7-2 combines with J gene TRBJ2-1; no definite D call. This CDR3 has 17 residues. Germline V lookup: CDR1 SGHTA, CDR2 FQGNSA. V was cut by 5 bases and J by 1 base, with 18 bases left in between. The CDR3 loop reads CASSRSRPRGSYNEQFF. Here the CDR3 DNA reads TGTGCCAGCAGCCGCTCGAGGCCCCGCGGTTCCTACAATGAGCAGTTCTTC.

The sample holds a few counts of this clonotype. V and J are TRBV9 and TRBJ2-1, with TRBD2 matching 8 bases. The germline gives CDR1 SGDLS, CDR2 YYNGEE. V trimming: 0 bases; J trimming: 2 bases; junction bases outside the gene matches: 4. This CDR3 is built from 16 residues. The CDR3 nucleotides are TGTGCCAGCAGCGTAGATTCGGGGGGGCCCTACAATGAGCAGTTCTTC. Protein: CASSVDSGGPYNEQFF.